This T cell receptor beta chain stems from a study of siplizumab effects on memory and regulatory T cells. The method was immunoSEQ multiplex PCR; TCRdb's version includes in-frame clones alone and lacks a portion of them. The sample lists more than 95,000 clones; roughly 94% were seen once. Findings and limits, study-wide: Contribution to the alloresponse seemed major for naive T cells, which also seemed more diverse than memory cells. Naive-or-memory phenotypes were unassignable for roughly 80-95% of proliferating CD4+ or CD8+ clones.

Remarks on this clone: No antigen is known for it.

CDR1 SGHDT and CDR2 YYEEEE come from the germline V gene. The V and J ends lost 4 bases and 7 bases, in that order; junction bases with no gene match: 9. This CDR3 region has 14 residues. Sequenced input: non-Treg CD4+ T cells sorted from blood. The chain couples TRBV5-6 to TRBJ2-5, with TRBD2 identical over 8 bases. The sequence was obtained from a human donor in good health. In nucleotides, the CDR3 is TGTGCCAGCAGCCCGAGCGGGGGTGGTCGGACCCAGTACTTC. Translation gives CASSPSGGGRTQYF.